The T cell receptor beta chain under discussion was sequenced for a study of identical twins (dated by TCRdb to the mid-2010s). Background for the entire study: TCR alpha and beta repertoires from monozygotic twins, unrelated adults of various ages and cord blood were deep-sequenced to test whether fetal clonotypes persist. To rule out contamination, the twin experiments were replicated at different times with different library preparation protocols. What the research found in general, with its limitations: Invariant T cells such as MAIT and iNKT could partly confound zero-insertion analyses, though diverse VJ usage argued against this for most clonotypes. Because the same donors could not be followed over many years, the conclusions depended on cross-sectional statistical analysis. In beta out-of-frame sequences, excess twin sharing was weaker, because having fewer shared sequences lowered the signal-to-noise ratio. In monozygotic twins, recombination models systematically underestimated out-of-frame TCR alpha sharing, but the models matched the sharing seen between unrelated individuals. Fewer insertions were carried by abundant cord blood beta clonotypes; a weaker similar trend was observed in young adult naive repertoires, while no such trend was observed in memory repertoires. Compared with coincidental sharing between unrelated individuals, out-of-frame TCR alpha sequences shared between twins showed an excess of sequences with low generation probability.

V sheds 5 bases and J sheds 2 bases, leaving 0 bases between their ends. The CDR3 spans 10 residues, from the cysteine through the phenylalanine. Just the 30-base CDR3 DNA is kept, in frame starting at base 1. The germline V gene yields MDHEN for CDR1 and SYDVKM for CDR2. This clonotype was observed at least ten times. What antigen it recognizes has not been identified. Base-call qualities are not available, and no considerably larger clone is one nucleotide away. Every donor was a healthy Caucasian. The researchers also sequenced three unrelated adults who were not twins: a male aged 18 to 30, a male aged 50 to 60, and a female aged 50 to 60. Miltenyi CD45RO+ enrichment and human naive T-cell isolation kits were used to isolate memory (CD45RO+) and naive T cells from PBMC. Library construction relied on 5' RACE. Sequencing was performed on an Illumina HiSeq 2000. Template switching added a universal primer binding site, and the final cDNA carried a unique molecular identifier that allowed TCR cDNA molecules to be counted accurately. Specific primers in the conserved constant-segment region were used to synthesize first-strand cDNA for the TCR alpha and beta chains. To control for contamination, each cDNA library was double barcoded with a SMART-Mk sample barcode plus Illumina barcodes. TruSeq adapter sequences, together with Illumina sample barcodes, were added in two successive PCR steps. TCR alpha and beta cDNA libraries were sequenced on the Illumina HiSeq platform with custom primers. Turning to the authors' computational methods: Raw reads were processed with MiGEC to extract unique molecular identifiers, and MiXCR was used to determine CDR3 positions. Recombination models were inferred per individual with the repgenHMM and IGoR tools using an EM algorithm. The analysis of shared clonotypes was done with the tcR package in R, with sharing normalized by the product of cloneset sizes. To study raw recombination without the effects of thymic and clonal selection, out-of-frame nonproductive sequences were analyzed. Clones were called with MiXCR by TCRdb after fastp trimmed the public reads at Q25, and only in-frame beta chains were retained. Rows matching on CDR3 protein sequence are summarized as one entry with the most common DNA and genes. It is TCRdb's table, rather than the study itself, that gives the V and J calls and clone size. For this sample the table gives about 690,000 distinct CDR3 sequences, of which roughly 6% were detected only once. The ten largest clones add up to 1.5% to 2% of the sample.

Recombination joined TRBV28 with TRBJ2-5; the D gene is not confidently resolved. This receptor was taken from a man between 18 and 35 years old in good health. The specimen was naive T cells sorted from blood. What the cell subset or site label conveys for this sample: cells isolated with a human naive T-cell isolation kit. Read as DNA, the sequence is TGTGCCAGCAGTCAAGAGACCCAGTACTTC. This yields the protein CASSQETQYF.